The 7 T cell receptor beta chains in this list originate from one sample, sequenced in a study of shared clonotypes between healthy human individuals. Profiling relied on immunoSEQ multiplex PCR, and the TCRdb table lists in-frame clones only, not all of them. The repertoire holds some 510,000 clones, with 75% to 85% as singletons. Sequenced: PBMCs. The receptor source for this set is a woman aged 35 to 49 in good health. Some clones in this sample may be carry-over from other donors' samples.

V is TRBV29-1 and J is TRBJ1-3; D uncertain. The CDR3 totals 13 residues. The germline V gene encodes CDR1 SQVTM and CDR2 ANQGSEA. Trimming stripped 1 base from V and 4 bases from J, with 8 bases between. CDR3 residues: CSVEVSSGNTIYF. In DNA form, the CDR3 reads TGCAGCGTTGAAGTCTCGTCCGGAAACACCATATATTTT.

This rearrangement joins TRBV25-1 to TRBJ2-1, with a possible D match to TRBD2 (5 bases). Germline-derived CDR1 and CDR2 are MGHDK and SYGVNS. V dropped 2 bases and J dropped 6 bases, with 11 bases sitting between them. The CDR3 covers 14 residues. CDR3 amino acids: CASSEGTRGNEQFF. The CDR3 DNA sequence: TGTGCCAGCAGTGAAGGAACTAGAGGCAATGAGCAGTTCTTC. The entire variable domain, with the rest obtained from reference TRBV25-1 and TRBJ2-1, is as follows: EADIYQTPRYLVIGTGKKITLECSQTMGHDKMYWYQQDPGMELHLIHYSYGVNSTEKGDLSSESTVSRIRTEHFPLTLESARPSHTSQYLCASSEGTRGNEQFFGPGTRLTVL.

This rearrangement joins TRBV11-2 to TRBJ2-3; D gene ambiguous. Germline V lookup: CDR1 SGHAT, CDR2 FQNNGV. The CDR3 is 14 residues long. Trimming removed 4 bases at V and 0 bases at J, with 8 bases between. CDR3 in amino acids: CASSYRVSTDTQYF. CDR3 nucleotides: TGTGCCAGCAGCTACCGGGTCAGCACAGATACGCAGTATTTT. Looking up the rest from reference TRBV11-2 and TRBJ2-3 gives the full variable domain: EAGVAQSPRYKIIEKRQSVAFWCNPISGHATLYWYQQILGQGPKLLIQFQNNGVVDDSQLPKDRFSAERLKGVDSTLKIQPAKLEDSAVYLCASSYRVSTDTQYFGPGTRLTVL.

This chain uses TRBV29-1 with TRBJ2-3; 8 bases line up with TRBD1. There are 14 residues in the CDR3. CDR1 is SQVTM, CDR2 ANQGSEA, per germline. V gave up 6 bases and J gave up 2 bases; unmatched junction bases: 7. The CDR3 DNA is TGCAGCGTGTTTGGACAGGGTCTCACAGATACGCAGTATTTT. This encodes CSVFGQGLTDTQYF.

The rearrangement joins TRBV27 to TRBJ2-7, with TRBD2 identical over 10 bases. Losses at the gene ends were 4 bases for V and 4 bases for J; bases not matched to a gene: 4. The CDR3 contains 14 residues. The V gene's germline CDR1 is MNHEY and CDR2 SMNVEV (reference sequence). The CDR3: CASSSSGRVYEQYF. The CDR3 nucleotides are TGTGCCAGCAGTTCAAGCGGGAGGGTTTACGAGCAGTACTTC.

A single count supports this clone. This sequence joins TRBV28 and TRBJ2-5; tentative D call: TRBD2 (6 bases). V gave up 6 bases and J gave up 5 bases, with 19 bases separating them. From germline, CDR1 is MDHEN and CDR2 SYDVKM. There are 15 residues in the CDR3. The CDR3 DNA reads TGTGCCAGCAGCTCGACTAGGCTGGTAGGGGAGACCCAGTACTTC. Residues: CASSSTRLVGETQYF.

Points on this clone: This is likely a read error, given that the CDR3 carries no conserved phenylalanine or tryptophan at its end. The DNA is left out, because the CDR3 cannot be placed on it with certainty; the CDR3 is given as TCRdb lists it. V and J are TRBV19 and TRBJ1-2; the D call in the table, TRBD1, was not verified against the DNA. The CDR3 adds up to 15 amino acids, both ends counted. Germline V lookup: CDR1 LNHDA, CDR2 SQIVND (reference sequence). The CDR3 loop is CASSKHLTNRKTYGY.